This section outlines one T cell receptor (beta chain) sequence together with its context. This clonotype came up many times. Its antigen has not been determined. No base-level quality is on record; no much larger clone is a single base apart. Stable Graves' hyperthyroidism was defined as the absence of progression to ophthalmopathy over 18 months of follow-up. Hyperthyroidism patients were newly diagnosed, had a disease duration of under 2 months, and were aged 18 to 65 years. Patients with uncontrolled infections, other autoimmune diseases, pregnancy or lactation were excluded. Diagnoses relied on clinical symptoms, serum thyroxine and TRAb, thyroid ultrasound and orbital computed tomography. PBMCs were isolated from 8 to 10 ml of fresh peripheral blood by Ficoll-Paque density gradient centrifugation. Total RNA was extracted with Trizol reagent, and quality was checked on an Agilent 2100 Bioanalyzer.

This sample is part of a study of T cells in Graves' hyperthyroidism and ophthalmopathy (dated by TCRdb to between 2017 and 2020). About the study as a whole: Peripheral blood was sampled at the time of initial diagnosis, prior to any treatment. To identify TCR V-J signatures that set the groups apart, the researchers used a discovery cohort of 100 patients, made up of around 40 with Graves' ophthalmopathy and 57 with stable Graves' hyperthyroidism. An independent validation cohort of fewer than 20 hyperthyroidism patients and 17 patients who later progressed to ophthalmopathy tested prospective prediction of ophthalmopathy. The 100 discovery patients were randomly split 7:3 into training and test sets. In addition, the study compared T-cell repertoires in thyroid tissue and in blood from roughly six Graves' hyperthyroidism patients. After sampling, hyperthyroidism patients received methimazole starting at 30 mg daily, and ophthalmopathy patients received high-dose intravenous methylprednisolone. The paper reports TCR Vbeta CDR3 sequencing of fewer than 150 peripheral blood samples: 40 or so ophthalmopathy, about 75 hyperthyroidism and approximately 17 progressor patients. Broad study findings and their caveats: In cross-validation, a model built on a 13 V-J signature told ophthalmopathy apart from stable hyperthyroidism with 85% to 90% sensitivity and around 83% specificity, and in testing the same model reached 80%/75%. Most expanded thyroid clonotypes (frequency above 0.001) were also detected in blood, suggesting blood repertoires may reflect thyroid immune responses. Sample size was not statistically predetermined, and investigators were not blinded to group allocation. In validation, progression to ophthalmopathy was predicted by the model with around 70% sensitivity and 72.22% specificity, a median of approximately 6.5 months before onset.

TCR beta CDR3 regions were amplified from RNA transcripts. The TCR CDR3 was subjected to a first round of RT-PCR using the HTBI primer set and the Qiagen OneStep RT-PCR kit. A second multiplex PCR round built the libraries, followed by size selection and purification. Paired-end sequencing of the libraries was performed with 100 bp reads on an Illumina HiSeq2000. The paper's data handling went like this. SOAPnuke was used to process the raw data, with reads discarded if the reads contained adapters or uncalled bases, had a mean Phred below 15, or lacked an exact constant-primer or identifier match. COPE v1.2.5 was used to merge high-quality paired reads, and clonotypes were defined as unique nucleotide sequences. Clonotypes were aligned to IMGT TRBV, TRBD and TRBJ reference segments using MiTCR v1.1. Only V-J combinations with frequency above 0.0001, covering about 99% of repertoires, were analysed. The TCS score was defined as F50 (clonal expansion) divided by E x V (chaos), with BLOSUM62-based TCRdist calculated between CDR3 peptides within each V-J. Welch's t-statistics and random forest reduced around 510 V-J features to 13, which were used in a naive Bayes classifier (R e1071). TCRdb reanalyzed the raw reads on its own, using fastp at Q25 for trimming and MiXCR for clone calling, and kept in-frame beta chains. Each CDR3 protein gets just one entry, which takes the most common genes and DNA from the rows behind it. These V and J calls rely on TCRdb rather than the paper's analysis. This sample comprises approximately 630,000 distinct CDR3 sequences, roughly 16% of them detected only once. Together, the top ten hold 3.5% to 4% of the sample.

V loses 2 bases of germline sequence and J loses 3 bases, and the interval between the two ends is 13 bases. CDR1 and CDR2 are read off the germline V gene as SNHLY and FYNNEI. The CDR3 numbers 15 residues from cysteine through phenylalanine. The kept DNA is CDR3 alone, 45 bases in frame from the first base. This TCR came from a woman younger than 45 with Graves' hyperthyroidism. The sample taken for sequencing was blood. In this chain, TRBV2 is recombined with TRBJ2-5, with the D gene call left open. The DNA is TGTGCCAGCAGTGAACTTGGGTCGGGTGAAGAGACCCAGTACTTC. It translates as CASSELGSGEETQYF.